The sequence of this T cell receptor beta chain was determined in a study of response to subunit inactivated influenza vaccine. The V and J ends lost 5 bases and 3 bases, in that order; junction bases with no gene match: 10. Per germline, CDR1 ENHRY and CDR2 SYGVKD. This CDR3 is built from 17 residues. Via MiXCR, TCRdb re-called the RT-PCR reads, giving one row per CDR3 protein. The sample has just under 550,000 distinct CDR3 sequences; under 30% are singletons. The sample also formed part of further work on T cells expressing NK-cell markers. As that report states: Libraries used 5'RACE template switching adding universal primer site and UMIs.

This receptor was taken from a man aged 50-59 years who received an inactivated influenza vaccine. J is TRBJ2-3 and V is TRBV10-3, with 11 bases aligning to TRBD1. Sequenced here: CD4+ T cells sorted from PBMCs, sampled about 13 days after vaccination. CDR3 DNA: TGTGCCATCAGTAAGGGGGGACAGGGGGGATTTACAGATACGCAGTATTTT. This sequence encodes CAISKGGQGGFTDTQYF.